Listed below are T cell receptor beta chains from one sample, sequenced in a study of T cell responses to AZD1222 COVID-19 vaccine. TCRdb's table, derived via immunoSEQ multiplex PCR, lists solely in-frame clones and lacks some. The data show about 110,000 clones, about 91% seen once. Sequences were derived from peripheral blood, sampled on day 0 of AZD1222 vaccination. These receptors were collected from an adult in good health. Both conserved end residues are part of each CDR3. D genes are given only for firm matches. Rows may omit the clone size; those that give it use once, few, many or a size class.

j_gene	d_gene	abundance	v_gene	CDR3aa	CDR3nt
TRBJ2-3	NA	NA	TRBV5-1	CASSLIAYSTDTQYF	TGCGCCAGCAGCTTGATAGCGTATAGCACAGATACGCAGTATTTT
TRBJ1-3	NA	NA	TRBV10-3	CAISEQGNTIYF	TGTGCCATCAGTGAACAGGGAAACACCATATATTTT
TRBJ1-5	NA	NA	TRBV5-6	CASSLAPGGVGKANQPQHF	TGTGCCAGCAGCTTAGCCCCCGGAGGGGTGGGTAAAGCCAATCAGCCCCAGCATTTT
TRBJ1-2	NA	NA	TRBV19	CASTRGLSYTF	TGTGCCAGTACCCGTGGTCTCAGCTACACCTTC
TRBJ2-1	TRBD2	NA	TRBV20-1	CSASLAGGQSSYNEQFF	TGCAGTGCTAGTCTAGCGGGGGGCCAGAGCTCCTACAATGAGCAGTTCTTC
TRBJ1-2	NA	NA	TRBV6-5	CASNSQGIGNYGYTF	TGTGCCAGTAATTCCCAGGGGATCGGTAACTATGGCTACACCTTC
TRBJ1-3	TRBD1	once	TRBV10-3	CAISGTGSGNTIYF	TGTGCCATCAGTGGGACAGGGAGTGGAAACACCATATATTTT
TRBJ1-5	NA	NA	TRBV29-1	CSVRPELGPQHF	TGCAGCGTTCGCCCAGAACTTGGCCCCCAGCATTTT
TRBJ1-6	TRBD1	NA	TRBV4-3	CASSQDPGQGATSPLHF	TGCGCCAGCAGCCAAGATCCCGGACAGGGAGCCACTTCACCCCTCCACTTT
TRBJ2-5	NA	NA	TRBV4-3	CASSQGFGTGKETQYF	TGCGCCAGCAGCCAAGGTTTTGGGACTGGTAAAGAGACCCAGTACTTC
TRBJ2-5	NA	once	TRBV21-1	CASSKEGQTPQETQYF	TGTGCCAGCAGCAAGGAAGGACAGACCCCACAAGAGACCCAGTACTTC
TRBJ1-1	NA	NA	TRBV4-3	CASSQDPGQGPMNTEAFF	TGCGCCAGCAGCCAAGATCCGGGCCAGGGACCCATGAACACTGAAGCTTTCTTT
TRBJ2-1	NA	NA	TRBV7-9	CASSAEIPQFF	TGTGCCAGCAGCGCAGAAATACCGCAGTTCTTC
TRBJ1-6	NA	NA	TRBV18	CASSPTPNAYNSPLHF	TGTGCCAGCTCACCAACGCCCAACGCCTATAATTCACCCCTCCACTTT